The present T cell receptor beta chain was sequenced within a study of cytomegalovirus exposure and HLA in healthy donors (dated by TCRdb to 2016 to 2017). About the study as a whole: An earlier analysis of roughly 610 of the donors reported about 260 Gb of sequence data and roughly 120 million unique TCR beta sequences obtained from about 179 million T cells. Roughly 5 DR-DQ haplotypes were treated as single units for association and clustering because of strong linkage in the cohort. About 330 gigabases of sequencing data and approximately 91 million unique TCR sequences made up an early release that covered several hundred HLA-typed donors. Donor age, sex, ethnicity and CMV serostatus were collected together with the repertoire data. Every repertoire in the discovery cohort had been generated on one and the same sequencing platform. In the later analysis, no new phenotypic data were used to find candidate immune exposures; instead, reliance was placed on TCR beta sequences and their occurrence across donors. Along with the roughly 670-subject first cohort, a separate validation cohort of some 130 different subjects was used. The study profiled the T cell repertoires of approximately 700 subjects by immunosequencing and related them to cytomegalovirus serostatus. On average, around 240,000 unique TCR beta nucleotide sequences were sequenced per donor among a few hundred genotyped donors of the cohort, with about 19% of those sequences being non-productive. To predict cytomegalovirus infection status, the study combined high-throughput TCR immunosequencing, statistical association of individual TCRs with disease status, and machine learning. The aim of the study was to test whether cataloging public T cell receptors could identify signatures of past pathogen exposure. In a later genetic analysis, genome-wide SNP genotypes for about three fifths of the 666 donors were used, and that subset was treated as a discovery cohort. The number of donors typed differed by locus, with roughly 629-640 for A, B, C, DRB1 and DQB1, around 500 for DQA1, 600 to 610 for DPA1, and roughly 450 for DPB1. Class I and class II HLA loci were covered by the typing at four-digit resolution. An earlier analysis of some 500 of the donors used high-throughput TCR beta sequencing to judge whether each TCR beta V gene segment behaved as functional or pseudogenic. Of the approximately 400 genotyped donors, about 80% fell in the genetic ancestry cluster associated with self-reported Caucasian donors. In a later analysis, previously published TCR beta repertoires from fewer than 750 donors were re-analyzed and high-resolution HLA genotyping was added so that TCR occurrence patterns could be studied.

Library generation was performed with the immunoSEQ multiplex PCR assay. For the multiplex PCR, a mixture combining 60 forward primers for TCR Vbeta segments and 13 reverse primers for TCR Jbeta segments was used. The CDR3 region of rearranged TCR beta genes was amplified from genomic DNA by a multiplex PCR assay. The Illumina HiSeq System was used to sequence the amplified TCR beta libraries as 87-base-pair reads. In the paper's pipeline: Across the 600 to 700 repertoires, a later analysis counted tens of millions of unique TCR beta chains, approximately 10 million of which were shared by at least two donors. A nearest-neighbor algorithm error-corrected the raw reads and collapsed the reads into unique sequences, merging closely related sequences to remove PCR and sequencing errors. CDR3 sequences were aligned to IMGT reference sequences to assign V, D and J gene segments. For a sequence to be retained, at least a six-nucleotide match to both a V gene segment and a J gene segment was required. Rearrangements were classified as productive when the CDR3 lacked stop codons and remained in frame with V and J, and all other rearrangements were classified as non-productive. Following IMGT convention, CDR3 was defined as the stretch from the second conserved V-encoded cysteine to the conserved J-encoded phenylalanine. Sequences without an unambiguous match to a single V gene segment were excluded from the earlier analysis of several hundred of the donors. An earlier analysis of fewer than 750 of the donors classified V segments as functional when productive rearrangements were above 56.7% and as segregating when the standard deviation between donors was above 5%. A statistical classification framework was built for diagnosing cytomegalovirus status from the catalog of TCR beta chain sequences. In a later analysis, V and J genes were assigned by comparing TCR nucleotide sequences against IMGT/GENE-DB human TR gene sequences. Using the TCRdist pipeline, a later analysis assigned CDR3 sequences along with most-parsimonious VDJ recombination scenarios. A later analysis defined each TCR beta chain by its CDR3 amino acid sequence plus V-gene family, and excluded reads lacking a unique V-gene family. As a way to deal with suspected cross-contamination and a sequencing artifact, a later analysis dropped roughly 620 nucleotide sequences that were highly shared and had low generation probability. For each public chain, a later analysis derived a clonal expansion index from normalized ranks of inferred template counts within each repertoire. A later analysis computed generation probabilities with a VDJ recombination model fitted to out-of-frame rearrangements, and checked the results against IGoR. A later analysis scored TCR-TCR, TCR-HLA and TCR-CMV co-occurrence with hypergeometric tests, applying a repertoire-size bias correction to TCR pairs. A later analysis estimated false discovery rates by permuting HLA or CMV assignments 20 times. In a later analysis, co-occurring TCRs were grouped with DBSCAN, and TCRdist sequence similarity was added when clustering was performed within HLA-allele-positive subsets. Co-occurrence clustering excluded repertoires with fewer than 30,000 or more than 120,000 public chains, plus five with anomalous nucleotide sharing. This is the immuneACCESS table as TCRdb keeps it, with only in-frame sequences that have V and J called. A part of the clones is gone; compared with another copy, unresolved V genes explain less than half, and the rest is unexplained. V and J calls and clone size are as listed in that table; D and trimming were resolved from the DNA. This sample lists about 140,000 clones; around 72% were detected once. Clones ranked in the top ten supply roughly an eighth of the sample.

General conclusions and limits of the study: Compared with equally common non-associated chains, HLA-associated TCR beta chains in a later analysis were more clonally expanded and had lower generation probabilities. Assigning TCR associations to individual alleles was difficult when HLA alleles, especially DR and DQ, strongly co-occurred. Linkage disequilibrium might explain the correlated functional status among segregating V segments, but an unknown experimental factor could not be ruled out. For the cohort, immune exposure information was limited to CMV serostatus. In a later genetic analysis, a missense DCLRE1C variant was associated with V-gene and J-gene trimming of TCR beta chains, and the association was replicated in an independent cohort. According to a later analysis, TCR association rates differed among HLA loci, with DRB1 alleles showing the most associated TCRs and HLA-C alleles showing the fewest. A further reported finding was that TCR beta sequences accurately predicted the HLA-A and HLA-B alleles for most subjects in the first cohort. A later analysis associated 16,951 TCR beta sequences with specific HLA alleles at a false discovery rate of 0.05. An earlier analysis of around 500 of the donors showed that most TCR beta V segments appeared in productive rearrangements either about 87% or about 30% of the time, which broadly matched IMGT annotations. A few of the identified cytomegalovirus-associated TCR beta chains were confirmed in vitro to be specific for cytomegalovirus antigens. Some IMGT-functional V segments, including TRBV6-2 and TRBV6-3, could not be distinguished by the 87-base-pair reads and were therefore excluded. Presence/absence analyses assumed roughly uniform sequencing depth across donors, an assumption that may not hold. A cluster of highly shared sequence variants was judged likely to represent a technical artifact of the sequencing pipeline. It was suggested by the authors that the approach could potentially be generalized to other disease states and immunological phenotypes. In a later analysis, most CMV-associated TCR beta chains were found to appear HLA-restricted, with HLA associations seemingly driven largely by CMV exposure. The earlier analysis of nearly 600 of the donors excluded some 16 rarely observed V segments, including chromosome 9 orphons, because counts were too low. The classifier was reported to diagnose cytomegalovirus status with high specificity and sensitivity in both the original and validation cohorts. According to a later analysis, parvovirus B19, influenza, CMV and Epstein-Barr virus appeared linked to several top co-occurrence clusters. While some public TCRs were present in many individuals, most TCR sequences turned up only very rarely across donors. Only TCR beta chains were sequenced in this cohort, and the absence of alpha or paired-chain data limited detectable features. A total of 150 to 200 TCR beta chains were listed by the study as associated with cytomegalovirus. A later genetic analysis reported fewer N-insertions in productive TCRs among donors in an Asian-associated ancestry cluster than the 666-donor mean. Because some donors lacked HLA typing at each locus, the association tests relied only on the typed subset.

Concerning this clone: This clone's antigen is unknown. The input lacks base qualities; no much larger clone sits a single base away.

In total, 500 to 700 healthy bone marrow donors made up the cohort. At the time of sampling, all cohort members were nominally healthy, though unrecorded immune exposures were likely present. Of the approximately 700 cohort members, about 280 had positive CMV serostatus and approximately 400 had negative CMV serostatus, and CMV serostatus was not recorded for the donor. A peripheral blood sample was provided by each donor, and peripheral blood mononuclear cells were used for TCR beta sequencing. The Qiagen DNeasy Blood Extraction Kit was used to extract genomic DNA from the blood cell samples. CDR1 SNHLY and CDR2 FYNNEI were looked up in the germline V gene. The CDR3 measures 13 amino acids from cysteine to phenylalanine. The DNA shown is the 39-base CDR3, in frame from base 1.

Specimen: PBMCs. The origin of this receptor is a human donor in good health. This sequence uses TRBV2 and TRBJ2-5; the D segment could be TRBD2, given 7 matching bases. The J call may be faulty, since TRBJ2-7 better matches the DNA end. CDR3 protein: CASTGGASYEQYF. In nucleotide form, the sequence is TGTGCCAGCACTGGGGGGGCTTCCTACGAGCAGTACTTC.